Following are 14 T cell receptor beta chains from one sample sequenced in a study of regulatory T cells in long-lasting Graves disease. Combining iRepertoire HTBI primers with Arm-PCR of CDR3 regions, the authors built TCR beta libraries. TCRdb recomputed calls from the multiplex PCR reads with MiXCR, one row per CDR3 protein. The sample contains 400,000 to 450,000 distinct CDR3 sequences, about a sixth of which appear only once. The time point here: newly diagnosed GD, antithyroid drugs for less than 3 months. TCR sequences were obtained from RNA taken from PBMCs. The same specimen was also included in a second study, on T cells in Graves' hyperthyroidism and ophthalmopathy.

Source: peripheral blood mononuclear cells (PBMCs), taken at new diagnosis, from a patient treated with antithyroid drugs. The receptors were gathered from a woman aged 25 to 39 with Graves disease.

The table lists this clonotype with a few counts. The chain joins TRBV5-1 to TRBJ2-3, with D perhaps matching TRBD2 (6 bases). CDR3 length equals 14 residues. Germline loops: CDR1 SGHRS, CDR2 YFSETQ. V lost 3 bases to trimming and J lost 2 bases, with 10 bases between them. The CDR3 loop reads CASSSGTHTDTQYF. CDR3 DNA: TGCGCCAGCAGCTCGGGGACTCACACAGATACGCAGTATTTT.

This clonotype was seen many times. The chain employs TRBV6-2 or TRBV6-3 and TRBJ1-2; perhaps TRBD1 as D (6 bases). The V and J ends lost 7 bases and 5 bases respectively, with 17 bases between them. CDR1 MNHEY and CDR2 SVGEGT come from the germline V gene. CDR3 size: 14 residues. This chain's CDR3 is CASNTGPSDYGYTF. The CDR3 DNA follows: TGTGCCAGCAATACAGGGCCAAGCGATTATGGCTACACCTTC.

The chain combines TRBV28 with TRBJ2-1, with 12 bases lining up with TRBD2. The CDR3 is 20 amino acids. Germline V gene lookup returns CDR1 MDHEN and CDR2 SYDVKM. V lost 3 bases to trimming and J lost 0 bases; unmatched junction nucleotides: 12. CDR3 bases: TGTGCCAGCAGTTTGGGATTGCTAGCGGGAGGGGAAAGCTCCTACAATGAGCAGTTCTTC. Protein product: CASSLGLLAGGESSYNEQFF.

Regarding this clonotype: A much larger clone lies one base from this, so it may be a read error. The chain uses TRBV6-2 or TRBV6-3 and TRBJ1-2; possibly TRBD1 for D (5 bases). This CDR3 comprises 13 residues. CDR1 is MNHEY, CDR2 SVGEGT, per germline. The V end was cut by 2 bases, the J end by 4 bases, with 8 bases between. The CDR3 region has the DNA TGTGCCAGCAGTTACCGGGGGGGCTATGGCTACACCTTC. This gives the protein CASSYRGGYGYTF.

V usage is TRBV11-2 and J usage is TRBJ2-3; possible D gene TRBD1, 7 bases. CDR1 SGHAT and CDR2 FQNNGV come from the germline V gene. V dropped 5 bases and J dropped 0 bases, with 15 bases sitting between them. CDR3 size: 16 residues. The CDR3 DNA follows: TGTGCCAGCAGCGTACAGGGGAGCGGGAGCACAGATACGCAGTATTTT. It encodes CASSVQGSGSTDTQYF.

This clonotype was detected a few times. A much larger clone is a single base away; this may be a read error. This rearrangement joins TRBV18 to TRBJ2-2, with 9 positions matching TRBD2. V dropped 1 base and J dropped 0; count of bases not matched to a gene: 3. CDR1 KGHSH and CDR2 LQKENI come from the germline V gene. This CDR3 is 17 amino acids long. The CDR3 region is CASSPLIAGANTGELFF. The CDR3 coding sequence is TGTGCCAGCTCACCACTCATAGCGGGGGCGAACACCGGGGAGCTGTTTTTT.

The chain recombines TRBV6-1 with TRBJ1-1; D call uncertain. CDR3 length equals 13 residues. From germline, CDR1 is MNHNS and CDR2 SASEGT. V lost 6 bases, J lost 3 bases, and 11 bases lay in between. The DNA of the CDR3 is TGTGCCAGCAGATCCGCCGGGGACACTGAAGCTTTCTTT. Protein sequence: CASRSAGDTEAFF.

Many counts were recorded for this clonotype. The rearrangement uses TRBV6-2 or TRBV6-3 and TRBJ2-3; 8 positions match TRBD1. CDR3 length: 16 residues. The trim removed 1 base at V and 5 bases at J, leaving 8 bases unmatched. The germline V gene encodes CDR1 MNHEY and CDR2 SVGEGT. The CDR3 region has the DNA TGTGCCAGCAGTTACTTGGACAGGGCAGAGGTAGATACGCAGTATTTT. It specifies CASSYLDRAEVDTQYF.

This clonotype was recorded many times. This chain uses TRBV27 with TRBJ1-1, with D possibly matching TRBD1 (5 bases). Trimming removed 2 bases at V and 5 bases at J, with 15 bases between. This CDR3 comprises 15 residues. CDR1 and CDR2 from the germline V gene are MNHEY and SMNVEV (reference sequence). The CDR3 is CASSLNPAGWTEAFF. The CDR3 bases are TGTGCCAGCAGTTTAAATCCGGCAGGGTGGACTGAAGCTTTCTTT.

In this sample, this clonotype turned up many times. J is TRBJ2-3 and V is TRBV18; D gene unclear. CDR1 and CDR2 from the germline V gene are KGHSH and LQKENI. V gave up 1 base and J gave up 4 bases, with 3 bases separating them. This CDR3 comprises 12 residues. The chain's CDR3 is CASSPRPDTQYF. The CDR3 DNA reads as TGTGCCAGCTCACCACGACCAGATACGCAGTATTTT.

This chain joins TRBV7-8 and TRBJ2-1; 15 nucleotides line up with TRBD2. The ends lost 5 bases at V and 8 bases at J; junction bases unmatched: 4. The CDR3 is 15 residues long. In germline, CDR1 is SGHVS, CDR2 FQNEAQ. For the CDR3, the DNA is TGTGCCAGCAGCCGGGGACTAGCGGGAGGCGATGAGCAGTTCTTC. It yields the protein CASSRGLAGGDEQFF.

The chain joins TRBV6-7 to TRBJ2-1, with 12 bases matching TRBD2. TRBV6-7 is an ORF; its function is uncertain. With 6 bases clipped from V and 0 bases from J, the junction kept 9 bases outside the gene matches. This CDR3 is 18 amino acids long. The chain's CDR3 is CASSNETSGRPSYNEQFF. The CDR3 bases are TGTGCCAGCAGCAACGAGACTAGCGGGAGACCCTCCTACAATGAGCAGTTCTTC.

There are a few counts of this clonotype. With a much larger clone just one base away, this may be a read error. The rearrangement joins TRBV6-1 to TRBJ2-7; possibly TRBD2 for D (5 bases). The CDR3 is 11 residues long. Germline assignment: CDR1 MNHNS and CDR2 SASEGT. CDR3: CDSTLLAFQYF. In DNA form, the CDR3 reads TGTGACAGCACCCTGCTAGCATTTCAGTACTTC.

The chain uses TRBV27 and TRBJ2-2, with 8 bases identical to TRBD2. Germline values: CDR1 MNHEY, CDR2 SMNVEV (reference sequence). The CDR3 consists of 16 residues. J gave up 2 bases and V 6 bases, and 8 bases lay outside the gene matches. Written as DNA, the CDR3 is TGTGCCAGCAGCCCGGTGGTAGCGGGAAACACCGGGGAGCTGTTTTTT. Amino acids: CASSPVVAGNTGELFF.